This TCR beta chain was found in a study of T cell responses to AZD1222 COVID-19 vaccine. The CDR3 has 15 amino acids. Germline values: CDR1 MGHRA, CDR2 YSYEKL. V shed 2 bases and J 11 bases; nucleotides not matched to a gene: 6. Generated by immunoSEQ multiplex PCR, the TCRdb table keeps only in-frame clones and is missing some. The sample has about 110,000 clones; 87% are singletons. The rearrangement links TRBV4-1 to TRBJ1-6; TRBD1 matches at 10 bases. This receptor was taken from an adult who received the AZD1222 COVID-19 vaccine. Sequences were derived from peripheral blood, sampled 28 days after the second AZD1222 dose. The CDR3 DNA reads TGCGCCAGCAGCCAACCAGACAGGGGGCTAGCACCCCTCCACTTT. It translates to CASSQPDRGLAPLHF.